The clone carrying this TCR beta chain has ten or more counts. Through Arm-PCR of CDR3 regions and iRepertoire HTBI primers, TCR beta libraries were built. TCRdb fed the multiplex PCR reads into MiXCR, producing one record per CDR3 protein. The table shows 420,000 or so distinct CDR3 sequences, with over 15% occurring only once. Trimming pared 5 bases from V and 5 bases from J, leaving 10 bases between. Germline V gene data show CDR1 as SNHLY and CDR2 as FYNNEI. This CDR3 comprises 13 residues. The sample's time point: newly diagnosed GD, antithyroid drugs for less than 3 months. The TCR library was made from RNA that had been extracted from PBMCs in TRIzol. This specimen comes from a study of regulatory T cells in long-lasting Graves disease. This same sample was also taken into another study, of T cells in Graves' hyperthyroidism and ophthalmopathy.

The chain combines TRBV2 with TRBJ2-1, with D perhaps matching TRBD2 (5 bases). This specimen consisted of peripheral blood mononuclear cells (PBMCs), obtained at new diagnosis, from a patient treated with antithyroid drugs. This TCR was sampled from a woman younger than 30 with Graves disease. CDR3 protein: CASSRTRNNEQFF. The CDR3 coding sequence is TGTGCCAGCAGTAGAACTAGGAACAATGAGCAGTTCTTC.